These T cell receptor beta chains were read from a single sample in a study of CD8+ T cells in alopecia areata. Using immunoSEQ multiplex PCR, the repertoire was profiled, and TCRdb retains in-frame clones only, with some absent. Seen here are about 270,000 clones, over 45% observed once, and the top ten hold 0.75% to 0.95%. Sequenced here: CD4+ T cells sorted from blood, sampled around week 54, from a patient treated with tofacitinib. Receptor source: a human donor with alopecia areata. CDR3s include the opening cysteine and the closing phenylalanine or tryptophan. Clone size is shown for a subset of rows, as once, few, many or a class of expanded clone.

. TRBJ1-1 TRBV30 CAWSVEGNTEAFF
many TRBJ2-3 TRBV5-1 CASSLTGLDTQYF
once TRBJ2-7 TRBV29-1 CSVEDTGEEQYF
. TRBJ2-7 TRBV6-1 CASAAGSYEQYF
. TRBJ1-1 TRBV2 CASSVRFTEAFF
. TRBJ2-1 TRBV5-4 CASSSGGFAYNEQFF
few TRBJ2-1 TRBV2 CASSEARSGEQFF
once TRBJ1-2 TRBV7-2 CASSLGRVTGYTF
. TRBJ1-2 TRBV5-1 CASSQRDSNYGYTF
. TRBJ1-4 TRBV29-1 CSVELGQGGEKLFF
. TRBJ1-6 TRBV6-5 CASTRDRLNSPLHF
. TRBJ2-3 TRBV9 CASSVAQRPRDTQYF
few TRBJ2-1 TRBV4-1 CASSQVDLGFSSYNEQFF
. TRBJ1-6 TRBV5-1 CASSLGPRQGPSPLHF
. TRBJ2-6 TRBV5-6 CASREGGSGANVLTF
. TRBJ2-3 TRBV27 CASSLVSRDTDTQYF
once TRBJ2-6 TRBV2 CASSDFSGANVLTF
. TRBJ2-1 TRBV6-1 CASSEGGFSYNEQFF
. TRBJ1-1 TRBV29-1 CSVSGVLHTEAFF
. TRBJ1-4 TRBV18 CASSPKEKLFF
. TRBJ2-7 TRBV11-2 CASSSLRDKNYEQYF
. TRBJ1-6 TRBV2 CASSEEAREGSPLHF
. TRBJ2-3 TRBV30 CAWLSRDPYTDTQYF
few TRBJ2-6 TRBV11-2 CASSFLRNLGAGANVLTF
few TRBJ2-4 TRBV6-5 CASRNLAKNIQYF
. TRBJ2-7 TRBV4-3 CASSQALTGKGYEQYF
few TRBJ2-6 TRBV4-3 CASSQVFAGGRSGANVLTF
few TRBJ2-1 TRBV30 CAWNQRRYNEQFF
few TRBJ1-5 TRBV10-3 CAISRGDSNQPQHF
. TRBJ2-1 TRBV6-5 CASKINSDNEQFF
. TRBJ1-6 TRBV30 CAWSPGASSPLHF
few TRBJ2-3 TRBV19 CASSITGTDTQYF
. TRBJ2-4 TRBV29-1 CSAVVGIGNIQYF
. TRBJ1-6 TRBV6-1 CASSELSSYNSPLHF
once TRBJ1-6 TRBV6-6 CASSEVRGDSPLHF
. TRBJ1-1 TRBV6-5 CASSYSNPYAEAFF
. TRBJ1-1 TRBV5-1 CASSLIVGVTNTEAFF
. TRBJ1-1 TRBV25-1 CASRGQGGVNTEAFF
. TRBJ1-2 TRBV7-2 CASSLQGAVLGHTF
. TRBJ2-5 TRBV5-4 CASSLVGVGQETQYF
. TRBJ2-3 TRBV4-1 CASSRTTGSPDTQYF
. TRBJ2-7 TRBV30 CAWKKQDRQSYEQYF
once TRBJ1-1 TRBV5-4 CASSLDRGRTEAFF
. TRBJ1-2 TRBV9 CASSVVTGRGYTF
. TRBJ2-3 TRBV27 CASSSRQGSGTQYF
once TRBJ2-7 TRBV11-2 CASSPRGLAYEQYF
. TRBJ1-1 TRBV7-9 CASSSRGRLNTEAFF